The 19 T cell receptor beta chains reported below all come from one sample, sequenced in a study of OX40 agonist ivuxolimab in advanced cancers. Libraries were prepared by immunoSEQ multiplex PCR; TCRdb keeps only in-frame clonotypes and omits some of them. Counted here are tens of thousands of clones, about nine tenths occurring once; the ten biggest clones make up 3.5% to 5%. The material sequenced was CD4+ or CD8+ T cells sorted from blood, taken in a trial of the OX40 agonist ivuxolimab. The origin of the receptors is an adult with an advanced solid tumor such as melanoma, head and neck, liver or kidney cancer.

V gene TRBV6-1 combines with J gene TRBJ1-2; 7 bases map to TRBD1. There are 12 residues in the CDR3. Germline assignment: CDR1 MNHNS and CDR2 SASEGT. The J segment lost 6 bases and the V segment lost 4 bases, leaving 2 bases of the junction unmatched. The CDR3 loop is CASSGQGDGYTF. CDR3 DNA sequence: TGTGCCAGCAGTGGACAGGGTGATGGCTACACCTTC.

The J gene is TRBJ1-1, the V gene TRBV2; TRBD1 might be the D (6 bases). V gave up 3 bases and J gave up 7 bases, with 9 bases separating them. The CDR3 runs to 12 residues. In germline, CDR1 is SNHLY, CDR2 FYNNEI. The CDR3 is CASSDPQGEAFF. CDR3 in DNA: TGTGCCAGCAGTGACCCACAGGGTGAAGCTTTCTTT.

J is TRBJ2-1 and V is TRBV27, with TRBD2 matching 10 bases. The CDR3 length is 15 residues. Germline values: CDR1 MNHEY, CDR2 SMNVEV (reference sequence). Losses at the gene ends were 0 bases for V and 8 bases for J; bases not matched to a gene: 4. The CDR3 nucleotides are TGTGCCAGCAGTTTATCTAGCGGGGGGCCGTATGAGCAGTTCTTC. Translating gives CASSLSSGGPYEQFF.

CDR3 protein: CASSTGLASYNEQFF. CDR3 coding DNA: TGCGCCAGCAGCACGGGACTAGCCTCCTACAATGAGCAGTTCTTC. This sequence joins TRBV5-1 and TRBJ2-1, with 9 bases matching TRBD2. CDR3 length equals 15 residues. J gave up 0 bases and V 4 bases, and 2 bases lay outside the gene matches. Germline V gene sequence: CDR1 SGHRS, CDR2 YFSETQ. Combining the CDR3 with reference TRBV5-1 and TRBJ2-1 gives the whole variable domain KAGVTQTPRYLIKTRGQQVTLSCSPISGHRSVSWYQQTPGQGLQFLFEYFSETQRNKGNFPGRFSGRQFSNSRSEMNVSTLELGDSALYLCASSTGLASYNEQFFGPGTRLTVL.

The J gene is TRBJ1-2, the V gene TRBV6-6; D is ambiguous. Trimming shortened V by 4 bases and J by 7 bases, and 16 bases separated the two germline ends. The CDR3 covers 14 residues. CDR1 and CDR2 (germline): MNHNY, SVGAGI (reference sequence). CDR3: CASSSFGSPAGYTF. CDR3 bases: TGTGCCAGCAGTTCTTTCGGCAGTCCAGCTGGCTACACCTTC.

The DNA of the CDR3 is TGTGCCAGCAGCATGGGACTAGCGGGAGCAAACGAGCAGTACTTC. Its translation: CASSMGLAGANEQYF. J is TRBJ2-7 and V is TRBV6-5, with TRBD2 matching 14 bases. Losses at the gene ends were 6 bases for V and 5 bases for J; bases not matched to a gene: 6. Germline lookup yields CDR1 MNHEY and CDR2 SVGAGI. The CDR3 contains 15 residues.

The chain has TRBV15 and TRBJ1-2; TRBD1 matches at 10 bases. The CDR3 covers 15 residues. Germline lookup yields CDR1 LNHNV and CDR2 YYDKDF (reference sequence). Trimming took 3 bases from V and 2 from J; bases not matched to a gene: 3. The CDR3 DNA follows: TGTGCCACCAGCAGCGGGACAGGGGAAAACTATGGCTACACCTTC. This gives the protein CATSSGTGENYGYTF.

V is TRBV6-1 and J is TRBJ1-1, with 10 bases lining up with TRBD1. The CDR3 runs 15 residues. The germline V gene has CDR1 MNHNS and CDR2 SASEGT. V gave up 3 bases and J gave up 1 base; unmatched junction bases: 2. CDR3 amino acids: CASSEGTGANTEAFF. CDR3 bases: TGTGCCAGCAGTGAGGGGACAGGGGCGAACACTGAAGCTTTCTTT.

This clone was recorded a few times. The genes are TRBV7-8 and TRBJ2-2, with D possibly being TRBD2 (6 bases). The V and J ends lost 2 bases and 2 bases respectively, with 9 bases between them. CDR3 size: 15 residues. Germline lookup yields CDR1 SGHVS and CDR2 FQNEAQ. This CDR3 reads CASSLYGSNTGELFF. Here the CDR3 DNA reads TGTGCCAGCAGCTTATACGGGAGTAACACCGGGGAGCTGTTTTTT.

The CDR3 protein is CASSRTTSSYNEQFF. DNA of the CDR3: TGCGCCAGCAGCCGGACTACGAGCTCCTACAATGAGCAGTTCTTC. The chain carries TRBV5-1 and TRBJ2-1, with D perhaps matching TRBD2 (6 bases). CDR3 length: 15 residues. V was shortened by 4 bases and J by 0 bases, with 11 bases between the two germline ends. Germline loops: CDR1 SGHRS, CDR2 YFSETQ.

The gene calls are TRBV4-1 and TRBJ2-4; D ambiguous. This CDR3 spans 17 amino acids. Germline V gene sequence: CDR1 MGHRA, CDR2 YSYEKL. Trimming took off 0 bases at V and 0 bases at J, with 12 bases between the two ends. CDR3 DNA: TGCGCCAGCAGCCAAGATTTTGGGCAAATAGCCAAAAACATTCAGTACTTC. Its protein is CASSQDFGQIAKNIQYF.

The chain couples TRBV19 to TRBJ1-1; no definite D call. The ends were cut back, 2 bases at V and 6 bases at J, with 10 bases in the middle. Germline V lookup: CDR1 LNHDA, CDR2 SQIVND (reference sequence). CDR3 size: 13 residues. The CDR3 DNA is TGTGCCAGTAGTATACGGCCGGGGTCTGAAGCTTTCTTT. Its protein product is CASSIRPGSEAFF.

V usage is TRBV15 and J usage is TRBJ2-5; D remains ambiguous. CDR3 length: 11 residues. Germline CDR1 reads LNHNV; CDR2 reads YYDKDF (reference sequence). The V gene lost 4 bases and the J gene lost 1 base, with 1 base spanning the gap. The CDR3 spells CATSTQETQYF. In DNA form, the CDR3 reads TGTGCCACCAGCACCCAAGAGACCCAGTACTTC.

This sequence joins TRBV29-1 and TRBJ2-2, with D unresolved. Germline V gene data show CDR1 as SQVTM and CDR2 as ANQGSEA. The germline V and J ends were trimmed by 0 bases and 5 bases, with 4 bases remaining between them. The CDR3 loop spans 12 amino acids. CDR3 residues: CSVEDQTGELFF. The DNA for the CDR3 is TGCAGCGTTGAAGATCAAACCGGGGAGCTGTTTTTT.

The chain recombines TRBV4-2 with TRBJ2-7; D gene uncertain. V lost 1 base, J lost 2 bases, and 15 bases lay in between. The CDR3 is made up of 16 amino acids. Germline V gene data show CDR1 as LGHNA and CDR2 as YNFKEQ. CDR3 protein: CASSQVLMAATYEQYF. The DNA for the CDR3 is TGTGCCAGCAGCCAAGTCCTAATGGCAGCGACCTACGAGCAGTACTTC.

CDR3 sequence reads: CASSQGDYRNYEQYV. The CDR3 coding sequence is TGCGCCAGCAGCCAAGGAGACTACCGAAATTACGAGCAGTACGTC. The chain joins TRBV4-1 to TRBJ2-7; D possibly corresponds to TRBD2 (5 bases). V was pared by 1 base and J by 4 bases, with 14 bases between. Germline CDR1 MGHRA, CDR2 YSYEKL. The CDR3 contains 15 residues.

The chain carries TRBV27 and TRBJ1-4; D call uncertain. The germline gives CDR1 MNHEY, CDR2 SMNVEV (reference sequence). The CDR3 is made up of 14 amino acids. V lost 4 bases and J lost 8, with 14 bases in between. The CDR3 coding sequence is TGTGCCAGCAGTTCCTATGGGCGGCCGGAAAAACTGTTTTTT. This sequence encodes CASSSYGRPEKLFF. The full variable domain, its missing parts supplied by reference TRBV27 and TRBJ1-4, is EAQVTQNPRYLITVTGKKLTVTCSQNMNHEYMSWYRQDPGLGLRQIYYSMNVEVTDKGDVPEGYKVSRKEKRNFPLILESPSPNQTSLYFCASSSYGRPEKLFFGSGTQLSVL.

This clone was observed once. The CDR3 DNA reads TGCGCCAGCAGCCGATCCCGGACTAGTTTCTACAATGAGCAGTTCTTC. Protein sequence: CASSRSRTSFYNEQFF. V gene TRBV4-3 combines with J gene TRBJ2-1; 7 bases are a match to TRBD2. The CDR3 is made up of 16 amino acids. Germline V lookup: CDR1 LGHNA, CDR2 YSLEER. The junction had 9 bases not matched to a gene; V was cut back by 4 bases and J by 3 bases.

CDR3: CASSLEQGFYTEAFF. The DNA for the CDR3 is TGTGCCAGCAGCTTAGAACAGGGGTTTTACACTGAAGCTTTCTTT. The rearrangement joins TRBV7-9 to TRBJ1-1; 7 nucleotides align to TRBD1. This CDR3 has 15 amino acids. CDR1 and CDR2 (germline): SEHNR, FQNEAQ (reference sequence). J gave up 3 bases and V 1 base, and 5 bases lay outside the gene matches.